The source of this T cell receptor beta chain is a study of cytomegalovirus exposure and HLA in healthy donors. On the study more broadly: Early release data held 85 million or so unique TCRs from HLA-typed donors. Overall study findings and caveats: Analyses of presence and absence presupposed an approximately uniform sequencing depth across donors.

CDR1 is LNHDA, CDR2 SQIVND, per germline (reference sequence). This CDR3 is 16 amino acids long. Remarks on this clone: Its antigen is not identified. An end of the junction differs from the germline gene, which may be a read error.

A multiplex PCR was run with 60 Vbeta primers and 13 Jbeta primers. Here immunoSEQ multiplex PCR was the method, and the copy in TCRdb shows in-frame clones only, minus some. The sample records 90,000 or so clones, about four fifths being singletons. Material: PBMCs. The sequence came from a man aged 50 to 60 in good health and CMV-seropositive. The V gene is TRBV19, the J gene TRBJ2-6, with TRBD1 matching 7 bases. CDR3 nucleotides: TGTGCCAGTAGTGCGCGACAGGGAAACGGGGCCAACGGCCTGACTTTC. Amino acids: CASSARQGNGANGLTF.